This TCR beta chain was sequenced in a study of blood T cell repertoires in COVID-19. Turning to the study itself: There were acute and convalescent COVID-19 samples, and they came from the United States, Italy and Spain. Nucleic acid was either cDNA or gDNA, and it came from T cells, B-cell-depleted T cells, or PBMCs.

Per the original data handling: Reference gene primer amplification gave estimated nucleated cell counts. Libraries were prepared by immunoSEQ multiplex PCR; TCRdb keeps only in-frame clonotypes and omits some of them. That table is the source of V, J and clone size, and D and trimming were worked out from the DNA. Of 50,000 to 60,000 clones in the sample, more than 70% are singletons; the top ten hold under 8.5%. This CDR3 has 11 amino acids. Per the germline V gene, CDR1 is MNHNY and CDR2 is SVGAGI (reference sequence). Between the trimmed V and J ends, which lost 8 bases and 4 bases, there was a span of 8 bases.

This clonotype was sampled from a man aged 60 to 69 with active COVID-19. The sample was peripheral blood. The chain is built from TRBV6-6 and TRBJ2-5; D remains ambiguous. This CDR3 is CASASTETQYF. The CDR3 DNA follows: TGTGCCAGCGCTAGTACAGAGACCCAGTACTTC.